This T cell receptor beta chain came from a study of blood T cell repertoires in COVID-19. Study overall: Sources were T cells, B-cell-depleted T cells, or PBMCs; the material itself was cDNA or gDNA.

The ends lost 3 bases at V and 8 bases at J; junction bases unmatched: 6. The CDR3 totals 13 residues. CDR1 is LNHDA and CDR2 is SQIVND in the germline V gene (reference sequence). In the study's own analysis: Quantification of nucleated cells was approximated via reference gene primer amplification. Data came from immunoSEQ multiplex PCR; TCRdb stores just in-frame clones and leaves some out. V and J calls plus clone size are reproduced from that table; the DNA served to infer D and trimming. The sample includes 190,000 or so clones, 86% seen only once; the top ten take about 8.6%. Participants, about 18 to 90 years old, spanned about 26 US areas.

The chain has TRBV19 and TRBJ1-2, with 7 bases that match TRBD1. Sample: PBMCs or T cells enriched from blood (not recorded which). This TCR derives from a woman in her twenties or thirties who had recovered from COVID-19. CDR3 protein: CASSISTGAGYTF. The CDR3 nucleotides are TGTGCCAGTAGTATCAGCACAGGGGCGGGCTACACCTTC.